This T cell receptor (beta chain) was captured in a study of shared clonotypes between healthy human individuals (TCRdb year 2020). Regarding the research as a whole: The cohort comprised a couple of women and a few men aged 18 to 49 years. Per donor, three plates each were used for CD4 naive and CD4 memory, two for CD8 naive, and one for CD8 memory. To estimate repertoire size and how much clonotypes are shared between individuals, the study performed deep sequencing of blood TCR repertoires from roughly five healthy adults. To increase sequencing depth and limit assay-specific biases, different laboratories used diverse techniques to prepare libraries and sequence TCR repertoires. Leukapheresis yielded between about 0.9 and 9 billion PBMCs per donor. Paper-wide results and their limitations: Sampling was limited to blood, and TCR repertoires in tissue likely differ from TCR repertoires in blood. Naive subsets generally had larger estimated clonotype richness than memory subsets. Rarefaction of sorted-subset datasets indicated incomplete sequencing despite the large sequencing depth. Because the study included only a small number of donors, the genetic and exposure-history diversity represented was limited. Sharing across four donors was observed for approximately 5% of naive CD4, about 4% of naive CD8, 2.3% of memory CD4, and around 0.4% of memory CD8 clonotypes. Compared with non-shared clonotypes, clonotypes shared by all four sorted-subset donors had higher generation probabilities. Pairwise subsampling indicated that sequencing depth was expected to affect the degree of clonotype sharing among donors.

Healthy HIV-negative adults with no recently reported acute infections or vaccinations were included as donors. Only Caucasian adults living in Nashville, Tennessee, USA were represented among the donors. CD4+ T cells were enriched through magnetic negative selection, after which naive cells were positively selected on CD45RA and the remaining negative fraction served as the memory subset. Blood was obtained by leukapheresis, after which PBMCs were separated by Ficoll-Histopaque density gradient centrifugation and cryopreserved in liquid nitrogen vapor phase. Analytical flow cytometry was used to check the purity and quantity of each magnetically sorted T cell population. Each sorted fraction had its genomic DNA isolated and then quantified by UV absorbance on a Nanodrop 2000c. About this clone: The antigen it recognizes is unknown. Per-base quality was not reported, and no clone a single base away is much larger than it.

From the cysteine up to the phenylalanine, the CDR3 has a length of 15 residues. The entry retains the CDR3 DNA only, 45 bases that are in frame from base 1. Reading the germline V gene gives CDR1 MNHEY and CDR2 SVGAGI. Trimming takes 5 bases off V and 2 bases off J; junction bases not matched to a gene: 6. Using the deep immunoSEQ assay, multiplex PCR amplified TCR CDR3 regions from genomic DNA. Extracted genomic DNA from each cell subset was spread evenly across all wells of several immunoSEQ 96-well plates, with each plate serving as a replicate. For sorted subsets, 200 to 250 ng of genomic DNA, equivalent to 25,000 to 35,000 T cell genomes, went into each replicate PCR. Purified libraries were measured with a Qubit 3.0 fluorometer, size-checked on a Bioanalyzer 2100, and measured again with the KAPA Library Quantification kit. Each immunoSEQ 96-well plate was sequenced on its own single-read 150-cycle Illumina NextSeq 550 flow cell. As for the authors' bioinformatics: Because only junctional sequences without quality scores were contained in the immunoSEQ output, filtering matching that applied to full-length reads could not be performed. Sequences were annotated with PyIR, a Python wrapper for IgBLAST v1.9, using IMGT germline references to assign V/J genes and CDR3. Reads were filtered out if the reads had weak V/J assignments (E-value above 1e-6), no CDR3, stop codons, out-of-frame junctions, or ambiguous translated residues. A V3J clonotype was defined by an identical inferred V gene, J gene, and CDR3 amino acid sequence. The percentage overlap between two repertoires was calculated by dividing the number of shared unique clonotypes by the size of the smaller repertoire. Repertoire richness was assessed with RTK rarefaction, the Chao1 estimator, and Recon v2.1 estimates of unobserved clonotypes. Generation probabilities were computed with OLGA for all TCRbeta clonotypes obtained by the gDNA method from several donors. TCRdb obtained this table from immuneACCESS and retained in-frame rearrangements with V and J assigned. These tables miss some clones; where compared with another copy, unresolved V genes account for less than half of the shortfall, and the remainder is unexplained. Clonal size and the V and J genes are those of that table, whereas D and trimming came from the DNA. A total of 950,000 to 1,300,000 clones appear in this sample, around 74% of them only once. Of the sample, approximately 1.5% is held by the ten largest clones.

This receptor was obtained from a man between 18 and 29 years old in good health. The sample taken for sequencing was memory CD4+ T cells sorted from blood. In light of the paper, this sample's cell subset or site label describes: CD45RA-negative fraction. Here the chain combines TRBV6-5 and TRBJ1-5; 7 central nucleotides agree with TRBD1. In nucleotide form, the sequence is TGTGCCAGCAGTGCAGGACAGGCGGGCAATCAGCCCCAGCATTTT. It translates as CASSAGQAGNQPQHF.